The clone carrying this T cell receptor beta chain was recorded many times. The antigen is not known. This entry belongs to a study of neurological immune-mediated disorders. The wider study: Of the 35 or so patients who had multiple sclerosis, around 30 had the relapsing-remitting form and 3 had the secondary progressive form. Study outcomes and limitations: The absence of any CDR3 amino acid sequence shared by expanded clones across subjects suggests that repertoires were private in all groups.

TCRdb analysed the 5' RACE reads with MiXCR anew, one entry per CDR3 protein. The sample contains about 53,000 distinct CDR3 sequences, roughly 3.5% of which appear only once. CDR1 and CDR2 (germline): DFQATT, SNEGSKA (reference sequence). The CDR3 runs 14 residues. Trimming at V came to 6 bases and at J to 6 bases, leaving 9 bases not matched to a gene. V usage is TRBV20-1 and J usage is TRBJ2-7; 12 nucleotides align to TRBD2. This receptor was taken from a woman in her thirties with multiple sclerosis. Sequenced material: PBMCs. For the CDR3, the DNA is TGCAGTGCCCCCAGGACTAGCGGGAATTTCGAGCAGTACTTC. The encoded protein is CSAPRTSGNFEQYF.